This TCR beta chain appears in the sequencing data of a study of regulatory T cells in long-lasting Graves disease. The time point denotes: newly diagnosed GD, antithyroid drugs for less than 3 months. RNA isolated from PBMCs was used to make the TCR library. Arm-PCR of CDR3 regions and iRepertoire HTBI primers were used to build TCR beta libraries. TCRdb re-derived calls from the multiplex PCR reads in MiXCR, one entry per CDR3 protein. The top ten hold roughly 15% of the sample, which has around 470,000 distinct CDR3 sequences, around 15% seen once. Trimming took off 5 bases at V and 7 bases at J, with 21 bases between the two ends. From germline, CDR1 is SQVTM and CDR2 ANQGSEA. The CDR3 contains 14 residues. This clonotype was seen a handful of times. The data also belong to a second study, concerning T cells in Graves' hyperthyroidism and ophthalmopathy.

The clonotype was recovered from a woman in her forties or fifties with Graves disease. This chain links TRBV29-1 with TRBJ2-7, with D perhaps TRBD1 (7 bases). This material consisted of peripheral blood mononuclear cells (PBMCs), taken at new diagnosis, from a patient treated with antithyroid drugs. The CDR3 loop is CSVQGQVPAGEQYF. The CDR3 DNA is TGCAGCGTTCAAGGACAGGTTCCTGCGGGGGAGCAGTACTTC.